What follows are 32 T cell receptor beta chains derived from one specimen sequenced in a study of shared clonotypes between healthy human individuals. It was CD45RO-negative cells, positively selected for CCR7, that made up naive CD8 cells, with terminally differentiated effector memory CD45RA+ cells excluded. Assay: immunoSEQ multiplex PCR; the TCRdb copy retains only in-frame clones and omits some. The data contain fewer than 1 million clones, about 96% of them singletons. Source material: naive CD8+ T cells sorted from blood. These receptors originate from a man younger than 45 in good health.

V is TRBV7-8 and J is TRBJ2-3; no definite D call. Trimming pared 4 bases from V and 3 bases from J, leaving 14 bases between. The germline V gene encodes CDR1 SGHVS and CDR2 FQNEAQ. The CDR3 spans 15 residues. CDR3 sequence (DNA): TGTGCCAGCAGCTCAAAAACGGTCAGGACAGATACGCAGTATTTT. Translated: CASSSKTVRTDTQYF.

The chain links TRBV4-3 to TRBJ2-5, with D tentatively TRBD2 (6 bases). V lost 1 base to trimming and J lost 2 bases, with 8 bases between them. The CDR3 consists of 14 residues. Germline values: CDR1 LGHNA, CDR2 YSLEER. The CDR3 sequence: CASSQGAGQETQYF. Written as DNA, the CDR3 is TGCGCCAGCAGCCAAGGGGCGGGGCAAGAGACCCAGTACTTC.

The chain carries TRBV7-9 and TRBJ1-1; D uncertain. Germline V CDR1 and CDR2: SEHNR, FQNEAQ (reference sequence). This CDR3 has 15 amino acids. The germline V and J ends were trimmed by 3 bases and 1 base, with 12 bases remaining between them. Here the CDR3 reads CASSFLTATNTEAFF. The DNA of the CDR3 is TGTGCCAGCAGCTTTCTAACGGCGACGAACACTGAAGCTTTCTTT.

CDR3 amino acids: CATRVAGEEQFF. The CDR3 DNA reads TGTGCCACACGGGTAGCGGGAGAAGAGCAGTTCTTC. V is TRBV10-3 and J is TRBJ2-1; 9 positions agree with TRBD2. The CDR3 spans 12 residues. The ends lost 10 bases at V and 10 bases at J; junction bases unmatched: 8. Germline loops: CDR1 ENHRY, CDR2 SYGVKD.

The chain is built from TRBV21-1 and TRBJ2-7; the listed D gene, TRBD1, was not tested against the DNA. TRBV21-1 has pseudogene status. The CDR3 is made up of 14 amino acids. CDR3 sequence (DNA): TGTGCCAGCAGCACCCGGGACAGGGCCTACGAGCAGTACTTC. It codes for CASSTRDRAYEQYF.

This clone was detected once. In nucleotides, the CDR3 is TGTGCCAGCAGCTTAGCGTTTCTAGCCACAGATACGCAGTATTTT. Translated: CASSLAFLATDTQYF. The V and J genes are TRBV11-2 and TRBJ2-3; D might be TRBD2 (5 bases). The CDR3 runs 15 residues. The germline V gene encodes CDR1 SGHAT and CDR2 FQNNGV. V lost 1 base to trimming and J lost 2 bases, with 10 bases between them.

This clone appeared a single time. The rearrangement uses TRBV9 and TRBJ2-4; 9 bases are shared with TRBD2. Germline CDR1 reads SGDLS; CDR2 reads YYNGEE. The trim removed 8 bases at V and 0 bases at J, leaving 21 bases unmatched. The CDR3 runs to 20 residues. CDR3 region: CARTSPTSGGQGVAKNIQYF. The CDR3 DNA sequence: TGTGCCAGGACTTCCCCGACTAGCGGCGGTCAAGGGGTAGCCAAAAACATTCAGTACTTC.

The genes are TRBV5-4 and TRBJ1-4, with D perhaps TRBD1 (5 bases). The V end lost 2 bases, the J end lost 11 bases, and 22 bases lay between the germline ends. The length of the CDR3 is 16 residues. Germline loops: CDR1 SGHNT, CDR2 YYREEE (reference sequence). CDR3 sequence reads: CASSFRAGPAGSKLFF. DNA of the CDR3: TGTGCCAGCAGCTTCAGGGCAGGTCCCGCCGGGTCGAAACTGTTTTTT. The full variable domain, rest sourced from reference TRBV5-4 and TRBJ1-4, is ETGVTQSPTHLIKTRGQQVTLRCSSQSGHNTVSWYQQALGQGPQFIFQYYREEENGRGNFPPRFSGLQFPNYSSELNVNALELDDSALYLCASSFRAGPAGSKLFFGSGTQLSVL.

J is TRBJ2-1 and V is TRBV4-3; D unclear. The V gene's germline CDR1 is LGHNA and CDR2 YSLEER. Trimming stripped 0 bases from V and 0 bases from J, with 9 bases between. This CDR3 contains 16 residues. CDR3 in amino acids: CASSQDLRSSYNEQFF. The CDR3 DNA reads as TGCGCCAGCAGCCAAGATCTTAGGAGCTCCTACAATGAGCAGTTCTTC.

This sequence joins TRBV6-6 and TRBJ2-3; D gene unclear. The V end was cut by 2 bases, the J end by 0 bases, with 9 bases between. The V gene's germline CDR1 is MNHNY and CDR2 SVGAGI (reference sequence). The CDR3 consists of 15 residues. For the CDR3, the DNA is TGTGCCAGCAGTTACGGACGAGCTAGCACAGATACGCAGTATTTT. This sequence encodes CASSYGRASTDTQYF.

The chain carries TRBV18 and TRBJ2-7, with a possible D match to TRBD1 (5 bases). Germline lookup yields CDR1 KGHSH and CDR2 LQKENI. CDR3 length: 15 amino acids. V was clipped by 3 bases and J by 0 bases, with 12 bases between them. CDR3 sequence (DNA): TGTGCCAGCTCACCGGTACAGGCGAACTCCTACGAGCAGTACTTC. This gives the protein CASSPVQANSYEQYF.

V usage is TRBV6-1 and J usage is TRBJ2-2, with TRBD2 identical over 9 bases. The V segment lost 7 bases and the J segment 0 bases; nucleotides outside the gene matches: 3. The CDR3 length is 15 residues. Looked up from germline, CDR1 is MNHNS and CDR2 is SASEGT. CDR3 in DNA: TGTGCCAGCACAGTAGCGGGAGCGAACACCGGGGAGCTGTTTTTT. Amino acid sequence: CASTVAGANTGELFF.

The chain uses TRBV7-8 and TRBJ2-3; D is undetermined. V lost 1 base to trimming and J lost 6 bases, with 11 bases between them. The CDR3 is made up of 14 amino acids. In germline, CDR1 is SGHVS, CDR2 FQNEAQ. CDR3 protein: CASSLVALKDTQYF. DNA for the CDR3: TGTGCCAGCAGCTTAGTAGCTTTAAAGGATACGCAGTATTTT.

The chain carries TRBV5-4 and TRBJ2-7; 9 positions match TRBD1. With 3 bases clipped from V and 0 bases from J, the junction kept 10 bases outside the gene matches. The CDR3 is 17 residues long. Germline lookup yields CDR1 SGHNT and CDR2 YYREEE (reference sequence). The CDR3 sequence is CASSSTGGVQSSYEQYF. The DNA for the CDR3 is TGTGCCAGCAGCTCAACAGGGGGCGTGCAAAGCTCCTACGAGCAGTACTTC. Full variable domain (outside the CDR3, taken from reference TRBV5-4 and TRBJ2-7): ETGVTQSPTHLIKTRGQQVTLRCSSQSGHNTVSWYQQALGQGPQFIFQYYREEENGRGNFPPRFSGLQFPNYSSELNVNALELDDSALYLCASSSTGGVQSSYEQYFGPGTRLTVT.

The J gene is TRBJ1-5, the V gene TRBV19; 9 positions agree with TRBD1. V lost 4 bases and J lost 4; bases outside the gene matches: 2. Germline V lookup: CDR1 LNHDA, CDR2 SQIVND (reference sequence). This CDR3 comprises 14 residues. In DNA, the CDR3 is TGTGCCAGTAGTAACGACAGGGGGAATCAGCCCCAGCATTTT. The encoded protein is CASSNDRGNQPQHF.

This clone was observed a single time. The CDR3 bases are TGTGCCAGCTCACCACGGAACAATGAGCAGTTCTTC. Translated: CASSPRNNEQFF. The chain combines TRBV18 with TRBJ2-1; no clear D. With 1 base removed from V and 5 bases from J, the gap between germline ends came to 3 bases. This CDR3 region has 12 residues. Germline values: CDR1 KGHSH, CDR2 LQKENI.

CDR3 in DNA: TGCGCCAGCAGGACAGTGGGAGAGGGCAATCAGCCCCAGCATTTT. Protein sequence: CASRTVGEGNQPQHF. The chain employs TRBV4-1 and TRBJ1-5; possibly TRBD1 for D (5 bases). The CDR3 runs 15 residues. CDR1 is MGHRA, CDR2 YSYEKL, per germline. V gave up 6 bases and J gave up 2 bases, with 14 bases separating them.

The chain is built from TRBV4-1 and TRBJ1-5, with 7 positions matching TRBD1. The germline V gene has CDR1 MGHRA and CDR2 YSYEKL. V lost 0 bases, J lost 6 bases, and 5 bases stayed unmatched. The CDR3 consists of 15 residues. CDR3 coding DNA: TGCGCCAGCAGCCAAGAATCAGGGGGAACTCAGCCCCAGCATTTT. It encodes CASSQESGGTQPQHF.

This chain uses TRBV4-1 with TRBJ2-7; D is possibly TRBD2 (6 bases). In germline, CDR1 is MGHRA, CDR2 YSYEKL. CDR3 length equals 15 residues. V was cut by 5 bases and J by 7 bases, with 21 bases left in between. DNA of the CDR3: TGCGCCAGCAGCTTCCGGGACTTCACGTTCGCTGAGCAGTACTTC. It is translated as CASSFRDFTFAEQYF.

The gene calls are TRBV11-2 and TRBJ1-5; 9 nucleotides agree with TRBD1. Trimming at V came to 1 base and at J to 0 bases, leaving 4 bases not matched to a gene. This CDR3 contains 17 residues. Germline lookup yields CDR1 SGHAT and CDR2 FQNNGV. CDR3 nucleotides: TGTGCCAGCAGCTTAGGTGGGACAGGGAGTAGCAATCAGCCCCAGCATTTT. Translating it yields CASSLGGTGSSNQPQHF. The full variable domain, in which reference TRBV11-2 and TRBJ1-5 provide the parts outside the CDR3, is EAGVAQSPRYKIIEKRQSVAFWCNPISGHATLYWYQQILGQGPKLLIQFQNNGVVDDSQLPKDRFSAERLKGVDSTLKIQPAKLEDSAVYLCASSLGGTGSSNQPQHFGDGTRLSIL.

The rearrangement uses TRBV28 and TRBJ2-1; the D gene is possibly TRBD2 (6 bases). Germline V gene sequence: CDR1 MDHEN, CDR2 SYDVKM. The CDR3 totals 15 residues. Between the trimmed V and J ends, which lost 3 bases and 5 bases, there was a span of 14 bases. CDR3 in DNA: TGTGCCAGCAGTTTGCGGGACGGTATGGACAATGAGCAGTTCTTC. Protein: CASSLRDGMDNEQFF. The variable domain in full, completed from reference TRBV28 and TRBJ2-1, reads DVKVTQSSRYLVKRTGEKVFLECVQDMDHENMFWYRQDPGLGLRLIYFSYDVKMKEKGDIPEGYSVSREKKERFSLILESASTNQTSMYLCASSLRDGMDNEQFFGPGTRLTVL.

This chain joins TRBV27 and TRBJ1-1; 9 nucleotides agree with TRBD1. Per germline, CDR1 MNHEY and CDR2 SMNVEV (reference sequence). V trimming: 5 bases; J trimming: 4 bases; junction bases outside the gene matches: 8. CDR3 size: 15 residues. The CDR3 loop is CASSPGQGIVTEAFF. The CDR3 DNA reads TGTGCCAGCAGTCCCGGACAGGGGATAGTCACTGAAGCTTTCTTT.

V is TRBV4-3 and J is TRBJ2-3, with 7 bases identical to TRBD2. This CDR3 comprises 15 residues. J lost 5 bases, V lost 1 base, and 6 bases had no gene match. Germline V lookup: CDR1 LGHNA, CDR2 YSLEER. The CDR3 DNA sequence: TGCGCCAGCAGCCAAGGTCCGGGGAGGGTAGATACGCAGTATTTT. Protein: CASSQGPGRVDTQYF.

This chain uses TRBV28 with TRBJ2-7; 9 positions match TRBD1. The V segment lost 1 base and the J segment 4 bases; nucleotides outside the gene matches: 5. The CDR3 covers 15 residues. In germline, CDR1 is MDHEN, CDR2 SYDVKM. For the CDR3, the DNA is TGTGCCAGCAGTTTATCGTGGACAGGGGAATACGAGCAGTACTTC. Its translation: CASSLSWTGEYEQYF.

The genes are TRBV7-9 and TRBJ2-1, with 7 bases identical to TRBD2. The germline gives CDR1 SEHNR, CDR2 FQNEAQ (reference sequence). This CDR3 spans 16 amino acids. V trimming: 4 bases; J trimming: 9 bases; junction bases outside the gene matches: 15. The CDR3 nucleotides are TGTGCCAGCAGCTCGGAACCTAGCGGCCTCCTGGGTGAGCAGTTCTTC. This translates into CASSSEPSGLLGEQFF.

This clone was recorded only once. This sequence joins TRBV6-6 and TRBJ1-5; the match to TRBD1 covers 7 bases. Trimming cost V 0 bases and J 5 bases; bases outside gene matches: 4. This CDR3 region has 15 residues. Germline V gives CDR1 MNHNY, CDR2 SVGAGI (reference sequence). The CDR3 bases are TGTGCCAGCAGTTACTCGGTGCAGGGGGATCAGCCCCAGCATTTT. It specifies CASSYSVQGDQPQHF.

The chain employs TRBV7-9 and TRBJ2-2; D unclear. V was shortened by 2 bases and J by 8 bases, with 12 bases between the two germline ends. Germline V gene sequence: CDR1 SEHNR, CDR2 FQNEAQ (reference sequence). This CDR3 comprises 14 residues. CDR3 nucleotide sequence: TGTGCCAGCAGCTTACCTTTAGTTGGAGGGGAGCTGTTTTTT. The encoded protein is CASSLPLVGGELFF.

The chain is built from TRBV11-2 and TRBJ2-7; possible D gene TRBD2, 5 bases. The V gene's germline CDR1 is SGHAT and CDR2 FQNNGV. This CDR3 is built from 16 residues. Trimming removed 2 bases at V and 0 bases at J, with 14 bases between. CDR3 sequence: CASSLIPAGLSYEQYF. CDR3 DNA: TGTGCCAGCAGCTTAATCCCGGCGGGTCTCTCCTACGAGCAGTACTTC.

CDR3 loop: CASSLGQGSTDTQYF. The CDR3 DNA follows: TGTGCCAGCAGCCTGGGACAGGGAAGCACAGATACGCAGTATTTT. The V gene is TRBV27, the J gene TRBJ2-3; 9 positions agree with TRBD1. CDR1 MNHEY and CDR2 SMNVEV come from the germline V gene (reference sequence). The CDR3 loop spans 15 amino acids. The V gene end was trimmed by 6 bases and the J gene end by 0 bases; junction bases not matched to a gene: 4.

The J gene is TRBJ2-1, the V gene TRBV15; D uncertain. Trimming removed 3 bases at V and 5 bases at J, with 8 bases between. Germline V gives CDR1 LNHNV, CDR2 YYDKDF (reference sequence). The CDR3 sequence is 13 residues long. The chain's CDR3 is CATSSGLNNEQFF. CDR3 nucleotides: TGTGCCACCAGCAGCGGGCTGAACAATGAGCAGTTCTTC.

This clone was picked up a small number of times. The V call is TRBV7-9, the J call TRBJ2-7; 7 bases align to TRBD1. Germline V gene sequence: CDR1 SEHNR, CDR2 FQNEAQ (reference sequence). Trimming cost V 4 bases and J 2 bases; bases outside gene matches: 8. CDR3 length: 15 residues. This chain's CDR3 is CASSSDRASAYEQYF. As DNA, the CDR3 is TGTGCCAGCAGCTCCGACAGGGCATCAGCCTACGAGCAGTACTTC. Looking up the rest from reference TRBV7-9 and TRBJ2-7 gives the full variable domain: DTGVSQNPRHKITKRGQNVTFRCDPISEHNRLYWYRQTLGQGPEFLTYFQNEAQLEKSRLLSDRFSAERPKGSFSTLEIQRTEQGDSAMYLCASSSDRASAYEQYFGPGTRLTVT.

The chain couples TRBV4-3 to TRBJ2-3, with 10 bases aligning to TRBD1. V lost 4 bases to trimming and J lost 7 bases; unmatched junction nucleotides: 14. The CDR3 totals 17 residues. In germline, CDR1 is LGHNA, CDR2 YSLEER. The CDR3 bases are TGCGCCAGCAGCCTTTCGGGACAGGGGAACGCGGGAAATACGCAGTATTTT. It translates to CASSLSGQGNAGNTQYF.